Each of the 12 T cell receptor beta chains below was sequenced from the same sample in a study of blood T cells in healthy people across ages. PCR was performed a second time for roughly 6 to 12 cycles using a sample-barcoded 5' primer and a J-beta primer mix. A single record per CDR3 protein comes from TCRdb applying MiXCR to the 5' RACE reads. The repertoire holds 700,000 or so distinct CDR3 sequences, 22% seen once, with around 21% in the top ten. The specimen sequenced was blood. The source is a man between 65 and 79 years old in good health.

The chain carries TRBV24-1 and TRBJ2-1; 10 bases are a match to TRBD1. CDR1 is KGHDR, CDR2 SFDVKD, per germline. Trimming at V came to 1 base and at J to 4 bases, leaving 3 bases not matched to a gene. This CDR3 is 16 amino acids long. The CDR3 DNA reads TGTGCCACCAGTGATTTTGGACAGGGGGGGTACAATGAGCAGTTCTTC. Amino acid sequence: CATSDFGQGGYNEQFF.

This clonotype was seen more than once but under ten times. The gene calls are TRBV4-1 and TRBJ1-4; D not certain. The V and J ends lost 0 bases and 8 bases respectively, with 16 bases between them. The CDR3 consists of 16 residues. Germline V gene sequence: CDR1 MGHRA, CDR2 YSYEKL. CDR3 loop: CASSQDRYGEREKLFF. The DNA of the CDR3 is TGCGCCAGCAGCCAAGATCGGTACGGGGAGAGGGAAAAACTGTTTTTT.

The chain employs TRBV9 and TRBJ1-1; D gene ambiguous. Germline-derived CDR1 and CDR2 are SGDLS and YYNGEE. CDR3 length equals 13 residues. The V end lost 0 bases, the J end lost 8 bases, and 11 bases lay between the germline ends. The CDR3 sequence: CASSVGAGREAFF. The CDR3 region has the DNA TGTGCCAGCAGCGTAGGGGCAGGCCGAGAAGCTTTCTTT.

The chain recombines TRBV12-3 or TRBV12-4 with TRBJ2-1; 8 bases map to TRBD2. V shed 3 bases, J shed 5 bases, and the junction held 6 bases outside the gene matches. The CDR3 contains 15 residues. The CDR3 loop reads CASSFRLAWDNEQFF. Here the CDR3 DNA reads TGTGCCAGCAGTTTTAGACTAGCGTGGGACAATGAGCAGTTCTTC.

This clonotype was seen only a few times. The chain is built from TRBV7-9 and TRBJ2-3; 12 bases are shared with TRBD2. This CDR3 has 18 amino acids. J gave up 2 bases and V 0 bases, and 6 bases lay outside the gene matches. The germline V gene has CDR1 SEHNR and CDR2 FQNEAQ (reference sequence). The CDR3 sequence is CASSLAGLAGLVTDTQYF. Here the CDR3 DNA reads TGTGCCAGCAGCTTAGCGGGACTAGCGGGTTTAGTCACAGATACGCAGTATTTT. The full variable domain, completed using reference TRBV7-9 and TRBJ2-3, is DTGVSQNPRHKITKRGQNVTFRCDPISEHNRLYWYRQTLGQGPEFLTYFQNEAQLEKSRLLSDRFSAERPKGSFSTLEIQRTEQGDSAMYLCASSLAGLAGLVTDTQYFGPGTRLTVL.

CDR3 sequence: CASRPQGTLSYNEQFF. The CDR3 nucleotides read TGTGCCAGCAGACCTCAGGGGACTCTATCCTACAATGAGCAGTTCTTC. The chain carries TRBV27 and TRBJ2-1; D is tentatively TRBD1 or TRBD2 (6 bases each). The CDR3 covers 16 residues. Germline CDR1 is MNHEY and CDR2 is SMNVEV (reference sequence). Trimming removed 6 bases at V and 1 base at J, with 16 bases between.

This clonotype counts as medium-sized. The V gene is TRBV2, the J gene TRBJ2-3; 7 bases align to TRBD1. The CDR3 runs to 16 residues. Germline lookup yields CDR1 SNHLY and CDR2 FYNNEI. Germline trimming cut 7 bases from V and 2 bases from J; bases unmatched to any gene: 12. This chain's CDR3 is CASKTGPFRTTDTQYF. CDR3 bases: TGTGCCAGCAAGACAGGGCCGTTCCGTACCACAGATACGCAGTATTTT.

This clonotype appeared a few times. The chain joins TRBV3-1 to TRBJ1-4; tentative D call: TRBD1 (6 bases). Between the trimmed V and J ends, which lost 2 bases and 8 bases, there was a span of 15 bases. This CDR3 is built from 15 residues. Germline values: CDR1 LGHDT, CDR2 YNNKEL (reference sequence). CDR3 nucleotides: TGTGCCAGCAGCCAAAGGGCAGGGGTAAAGGAAAAACTGTTTTTT. This encodes CASSQRAGVKEKLFF.

This clonotype was detected only a few times. This chain links TRBV11-2 with TRBJ1-5, with a possible D match to TRBD1 (5 bases). V was cut by 5 bases and J by 1 base, with 12 bases left in between. Looked up from germline, CDR1 is SGHAT and CDR2 is FQNNGV. The CDR3 has 15 residues. The DNA for the CDR3 is TGTGCCAGCAGCCCCGAGTGGGGGAGCAATCAGCCCCAGCATTTT. The encoded protein is CASSPEWGSNQPQHF.

V usage is TRBV5-1 and J usage is TRBJ1-2, with 7 bases identical to TRBD1. Trimming removed 2 bases from V and 2 bases from J; junction bases left unmatched: 6. The CDR3 has 15 amino acids. CDR1 and CDR2 from the germline V gene are SGHRS and YFSETQ. The CDR3 spells CASSFTQGWNYGYTF. The CDR3 nucleotides are TGCGCCAGCAGCTTCACACAGGGGTGGAACTATGGCTACACCTTC. Variable domain in full (rest from reference TRBV5-1 and TRBJ1-2): KAGVTQTPRYLIKTRGQQVTLSCSPISGHRSVSWYQQTPGQGLQFLFEYFSETQRNKGNFPGRFSGRQFSNSRSEMNVSTLELGDSALYLCASSFTQGWNYGYTFGSGTRLTVV.

CDR3 loop: CASSFTGTGTAKNIQYF. The CDR3 coding sequence is TGTGCCAGCAGCTTTACCGGGACAGGGACGGCCAAAAACATTCAGTACTTC. The rearrangement uses TRBV7-2 and TRBJ2-4; 9 bases map to TRBD1. J gave up 1 base and V 3 bases, and 7 bases lay outside the gene matches. Germline V gene data show CDR1 as SGHTA and CDR2 as FQGNSA. CDR3 length: 17 amino acids.

This clonotype was recorded a few times. V is TRBV12-3 or TRBV12-4 and J is TRBJ2-3, with D uncertain. CDR3 length equals 14 residues. Trimming left V 5 bases short and J 0 bases short, with 9 bases between. DNA of the CDR3: TGTGCCAGCAGTCCCGACGGAAGCACAGATACGCAGTATTTT. Translation gives CASSPDGSTDTQYF.